Listed below are T cell receptor beta chains from one sample, sequenced in a study of CD8 T cells in Susac syndrome. A single record per CDR3 protein comes from TCRdb applying MiXCR to the immunoSEQ multiplex PCR reads. The sample includes about 200,000 distinct CDR3 sequences, roughly 94% seen only once; the top ten take approximately 0.082%. The sample was CD4+ T cells from PBMCs. Receptors originate from a human donor with multiple sclerosis. Each CDR3 is given with its conserved first and last residue. Each record gives: clone size, V gene, CDR3 protein. Only part of the rows carry a size: once, few, many, or a class if the clone is expanded.

.	TRBV9	CASSVGSEVQSYEQYF
.	TRBV30	CAWSDRSNQPQHF
.	TRBV12-3/TRBV12-4	CASSPRRSTDTQYF
.	TRBV27	CASKGGANEKLFF
.	TRBV20-1	CARGALGTDTQYF
.	TRBV30	CAWVLAEPPDTQYF
.	TRBV30	CAWSDQGGSPLHF
.	TRBV11-2	CASSLALAGGTDTQYF
.	TRBV20-1	CSALFNEQFF
.	TRBV15	CATSGRTEETQYF
.	TRBV4-1	CASSQGERQPQHF
.	TRBV2	CASTTGTGGADSPLHF
.	TRBV19	CASSIQQTGNQPQHF
once	TRBV29-1	CSVEEANTEAFF
.	TRBV20-1	CSARAGSYGYTF
.	TRBV9	CASSGRDGNTIYF
.	TRBV7-9	CASSLGHNTDTQYF
.	TRBV18	CASSPGQETFEQFF
.	TRBV27	CASSLGQGTYEQYF
.	TRBV7-8	CASSLLPPPNEQFF
.	TRBV29-1	CSVGSTGAYEQYF
once	TRBV10-3	CAISPRDGPGYTF
.	TRBV6-1	CASSQLAGTSGANVLTF
.	TRBV20-1	CSARDSGLAGNEQFF
.	TRBV6-2/TRBV6-3	CASRTGGDSPLHF
.	TRBV25-1	CASSESRGTDSKNIQYF
.	TRBV12-3/TRBV12-4	CASANPGTDTQYF
.	TRBV29-1	CSVRRGGVTGELFF
.	TRBV3-1	CASSQDLNSPLHF
.	TRBV29-1	CSVAKATQTHYGYTF
.	TRBV30	CAWRRGGSYNEQFF
once	TRBV2	CATGVMNTEAFF
.	TRBV12-5	CASGLSRQPLHF
once	TRBV12-3/TRBV12-4	CASSTGVGELFF
.	TRBV30	CAWSAGHYGYTF
once	TRBV3-1	CASSPMTGAGYGYTF
.	TRBV11-2	CASSLEGGTTEAFF
.	TRBV29-1	CSVPPGRVPNTEAFF
.	TRBV15	CATSRDLAPRTEAFF
few	TRBV12-3/TRBV12-4	CASSLGRQETQYF
.	TRBV29-1	CSVAGQADQPQHF
.	TRBV30	CAWSKRAGGRTDTQYF
.	TRBV30	CAWSALAGGSTDTQYF
.	TRBV3-1	CASSWTDRNEKLFF
once	TRBV29-1	CRVDRDMNTEAFF
.	TRBV9	CASSARGTMGYTF
.	TRBV5-1	CASNQMSNFDTGELFF
.	TRBV12-3/TRBV12-4	CASSRISNTEAFF
.	TRBV2	CASSEGRGGNGYTF
.	TRBV11-2	CASSLEAGPYEQYF
.	TRBV7-3	CASSGQGKADTQYF
.	TRBV20-1	CSARDSMRGEQFF
.	TRBV13	CASSVTGIRAFF
.	TRBV30	CAWSINRGDSPLHF
.	TRBV12-5	CASGLGRTYEQYF